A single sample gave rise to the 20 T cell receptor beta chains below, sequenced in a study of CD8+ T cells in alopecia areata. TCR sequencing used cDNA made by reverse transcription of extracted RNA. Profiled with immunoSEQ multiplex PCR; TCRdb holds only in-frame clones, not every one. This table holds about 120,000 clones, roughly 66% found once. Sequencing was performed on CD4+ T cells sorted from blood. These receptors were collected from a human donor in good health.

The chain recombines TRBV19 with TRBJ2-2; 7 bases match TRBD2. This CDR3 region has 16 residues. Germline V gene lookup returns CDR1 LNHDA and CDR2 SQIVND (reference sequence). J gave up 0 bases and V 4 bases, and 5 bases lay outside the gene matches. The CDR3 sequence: CASSTYSGPNTGELFF. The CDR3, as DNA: TGTGCCAGTAGTACCTATAGCGGGCCGAACACCGGGGAGCTGTTTTTT.

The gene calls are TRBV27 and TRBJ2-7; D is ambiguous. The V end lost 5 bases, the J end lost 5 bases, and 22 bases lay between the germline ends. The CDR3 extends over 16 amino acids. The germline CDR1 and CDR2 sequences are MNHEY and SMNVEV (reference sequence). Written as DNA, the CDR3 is TGTGCCAGCAGTCTAATTCGGAGATCCCCGACTCACGAGCAGTACTTC. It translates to CASSLIRRSPTHEQYF.

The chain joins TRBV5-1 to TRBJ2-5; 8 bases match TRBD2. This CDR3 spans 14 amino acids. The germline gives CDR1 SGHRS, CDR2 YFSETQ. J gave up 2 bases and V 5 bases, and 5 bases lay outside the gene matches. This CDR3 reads CASRSGGPQETQYF. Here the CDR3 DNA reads TGCGCCAGCAGGAGCGGGGGACCTCAAGAGACCCAGTACTTC.

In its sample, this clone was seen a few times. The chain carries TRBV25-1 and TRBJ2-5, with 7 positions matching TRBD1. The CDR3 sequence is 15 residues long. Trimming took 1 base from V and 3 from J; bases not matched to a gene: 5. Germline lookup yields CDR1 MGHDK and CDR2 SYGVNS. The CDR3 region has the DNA TGTGCCAGCAGTGAATCACGGACAGGAAAAGAGACCCAGTACTTC. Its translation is CASSESRTGKETQYF.

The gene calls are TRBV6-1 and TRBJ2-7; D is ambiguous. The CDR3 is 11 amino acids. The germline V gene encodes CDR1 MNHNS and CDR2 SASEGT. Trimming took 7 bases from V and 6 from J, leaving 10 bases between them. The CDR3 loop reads CASNKKGEQYF. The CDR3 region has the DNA TGTGCCAGCAATAAAAAGGGCGAGCAGTACTTC.

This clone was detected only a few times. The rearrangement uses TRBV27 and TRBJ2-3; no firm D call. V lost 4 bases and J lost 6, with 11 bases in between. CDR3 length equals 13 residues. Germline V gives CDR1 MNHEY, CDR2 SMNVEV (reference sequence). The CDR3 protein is CASSSLAPDTQYF. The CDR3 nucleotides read TGTGCCAGCAGTTCCCTGGCCCCGGATACGCAGTATTTT.

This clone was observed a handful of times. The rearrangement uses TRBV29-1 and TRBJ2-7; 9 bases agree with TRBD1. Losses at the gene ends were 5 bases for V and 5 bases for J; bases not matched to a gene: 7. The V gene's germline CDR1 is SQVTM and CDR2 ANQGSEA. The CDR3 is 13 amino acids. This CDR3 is CSVRGQGFDEQYF. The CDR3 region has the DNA TGCAGCGTTCGTGGACAGGGGTTCGACGAGCAGTACTTC.

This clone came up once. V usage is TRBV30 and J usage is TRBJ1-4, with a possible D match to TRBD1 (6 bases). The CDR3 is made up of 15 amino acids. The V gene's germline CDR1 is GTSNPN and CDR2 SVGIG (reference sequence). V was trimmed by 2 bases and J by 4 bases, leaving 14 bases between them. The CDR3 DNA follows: TGTGCCTGGAGTTTTGGACAGCCTGGTAATGAAAAACTGTTTTTT. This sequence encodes CAWSFGQPGNEKLFF.

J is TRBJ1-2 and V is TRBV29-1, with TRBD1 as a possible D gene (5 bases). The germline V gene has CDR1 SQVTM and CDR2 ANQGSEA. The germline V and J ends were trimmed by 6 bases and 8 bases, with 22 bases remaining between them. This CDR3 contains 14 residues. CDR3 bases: TGCAGCGTGGCCGGGACGTACCTCGGCTTAGGCTACACCTTC. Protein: CSVAGTYLGLGYTF. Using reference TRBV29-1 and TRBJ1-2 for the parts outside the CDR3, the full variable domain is SAVISQKPSRDICQRGTSLTIQCQVDSQVTMMFWYRQQPGQSLTLIATANQGSEATYESGFVIDKFPISRPNLTFSTLTVSNMSPEDSSIYLCSVAGTYLGLGYTFGSGTRLTVV.

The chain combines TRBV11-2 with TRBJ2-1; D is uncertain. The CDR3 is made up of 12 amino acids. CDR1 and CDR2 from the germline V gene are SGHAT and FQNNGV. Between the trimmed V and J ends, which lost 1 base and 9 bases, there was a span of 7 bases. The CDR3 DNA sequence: TGTGCCAGCAGCTTAGGTAGGGCTGAGCAGTTCTTC. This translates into CASSLGRAEQFF.

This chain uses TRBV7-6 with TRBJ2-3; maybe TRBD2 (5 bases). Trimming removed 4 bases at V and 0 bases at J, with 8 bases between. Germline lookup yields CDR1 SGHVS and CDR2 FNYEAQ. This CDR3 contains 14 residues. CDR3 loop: CASSSRTSTDTQYF. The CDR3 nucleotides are TGTGCCAGCAGCTCTAGGACTAGCACAGATACGCAGTATTTT.

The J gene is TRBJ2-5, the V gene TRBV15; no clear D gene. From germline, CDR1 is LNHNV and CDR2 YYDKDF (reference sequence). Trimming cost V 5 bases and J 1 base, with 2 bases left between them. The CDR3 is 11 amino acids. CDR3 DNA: TGTGCCACCAGCCTCCAAGAGACCCAGTACTTC. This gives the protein CATSLQETQYF.

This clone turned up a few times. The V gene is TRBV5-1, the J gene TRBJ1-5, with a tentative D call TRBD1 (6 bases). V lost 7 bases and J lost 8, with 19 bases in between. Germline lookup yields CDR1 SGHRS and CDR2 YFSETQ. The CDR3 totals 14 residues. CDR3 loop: CASSQSGGQKPQHF. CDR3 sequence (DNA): TGCGCCAGCTCCCAGAGCGGGGGGCAAAAGCCCCAGCATTTT.

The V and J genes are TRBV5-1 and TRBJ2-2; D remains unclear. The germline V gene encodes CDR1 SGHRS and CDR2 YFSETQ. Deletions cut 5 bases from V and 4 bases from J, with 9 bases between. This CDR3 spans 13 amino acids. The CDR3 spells CASRFRSTGELFF. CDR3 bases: TGCGCCAGCAGGTTTAGGTCCACCGGGGAGCTGTTTTTT.

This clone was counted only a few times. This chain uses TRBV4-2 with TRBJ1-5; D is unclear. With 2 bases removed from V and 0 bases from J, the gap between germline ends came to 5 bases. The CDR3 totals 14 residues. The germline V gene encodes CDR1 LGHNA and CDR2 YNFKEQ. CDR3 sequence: CASSQSISNQPQHF. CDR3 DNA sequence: TGTGCCAGCAGCCAATCAATTAGCAATCAGCCCCAGCATTTT.

As DNA, the CDR3 is TGTGCCAGCAGCCCCCTGGGTGCGGGGGGCAAACAAGAGACCCAGTACTTC. Translating it yields CASSPLGAGGKQETQYF. The chain recombines TRBV7-9 with TRBJ2-5; 8 bases match TRBD2. Germline V gives CDR1 SEHNR, CDR2 FQNEAQ (reference sequence). There are 17 residues in the CDR3. The trim removed 5 bases at V and 2 bases at J, leaving 13 bases unmatched. Based on the CDR3 plus reference TRBV7-9 and TRBJ2-5, the full variable domain is DTGVSQNPRHKITKRGQNVTFRCDPISEHNRLYWYRQTLGQGPEFLTYFQNEAQLEKSRLLSDRFSAERPKGSFSTLEIQRTEQGDSAMYLCASSPLGAGGKQETQYFGPGTRLLVL.

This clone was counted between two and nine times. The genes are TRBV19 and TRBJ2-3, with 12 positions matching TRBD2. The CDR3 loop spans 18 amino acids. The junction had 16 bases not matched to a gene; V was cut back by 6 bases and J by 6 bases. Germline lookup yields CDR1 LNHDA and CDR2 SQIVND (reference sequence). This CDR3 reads CASSVGRLAGGRGDTQYF. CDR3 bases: TGTGCCAGTAGCGTTGGGCGGCTAGCGGGGGGGCGAGGCGATACGCAGTATTTT.

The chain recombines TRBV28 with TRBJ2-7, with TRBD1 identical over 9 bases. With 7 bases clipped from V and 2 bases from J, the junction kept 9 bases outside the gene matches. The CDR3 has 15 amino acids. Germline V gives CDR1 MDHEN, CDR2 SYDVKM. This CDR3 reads CASTIPGTGTYEQYF. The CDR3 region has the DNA TGTGCCAGCACCATACCCGGGACAGGGACCTACGAGCAGTACTTC.

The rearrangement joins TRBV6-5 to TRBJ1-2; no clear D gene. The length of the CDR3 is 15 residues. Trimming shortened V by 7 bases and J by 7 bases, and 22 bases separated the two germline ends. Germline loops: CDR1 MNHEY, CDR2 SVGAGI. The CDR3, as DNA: TGTGCCAGCACCCCCTTCCCAAACTCTCTGCGTGGCTACACCTTC. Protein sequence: CASTPFPNSLRGYTF.

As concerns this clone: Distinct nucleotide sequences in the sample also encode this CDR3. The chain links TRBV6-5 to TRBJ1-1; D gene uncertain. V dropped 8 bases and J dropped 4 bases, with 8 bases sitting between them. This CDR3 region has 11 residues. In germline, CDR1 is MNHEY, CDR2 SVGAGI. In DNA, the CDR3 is TGTGCCAGCCGGCGGGGCACTGAAGCTTTCTTT. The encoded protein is CASRRGTEAFF.